Below, 23 T cell receptor beta chains from the same sample are listed, as sequenced in a study of cytomegalovirus exposure and HLA in healthy donors. Amplification used 60 Vbeta primers and 13 Jbeta primers. The assay was immunoSEQ multiplex PCR, and TCRdb's table has in-frame clones only and misses some. The table lists 40,000 to 45,000 clones, roughly 80% of them singletons. Sequencing was performed on PBMCs. These receptors all stem from a man aged 30 to 39 in good health and CMV-seronegative.

J is TRBJ2-5 and V is TRBV5-5; D unclear. From germline, CDR1 is SGHKS and CDR2 YYEKEE (reference sequence). V was trimmed by 4 bases and J by 1 base, leaving 5 bases between them. CDR3 size: 12 residues. The CDR3 loop reads CASSPLQETQYF. The CDR3, as DNA: TGTGCCAGCAGCCCCCTCCAAGAGACCCAGTACTTC.

The chain couples TRBV30 to TRBJ2-3, with 8 bases lining up with TRBD1. Trimming at V came to 0 bases and at J to 0 bases, leaving 8 bases not matched to a gene. Germline CDR1 GTSNPN, CDR2 SVGIG (reference sequence). The length of the CDR3 is 17 residues. The CDR3 here is CAWSVIIRGQSTDTQYF. DNA of the CDR3: TGTGCCTGGAGTGTAATAATCAGGGGGCAGAGCACAGATACGCAGTATTTT.

V gene TRBV2 combines with J gene TRBJ2-2; unclear D gene. Germline V lookup: CDR1 SNHLY, CDR2 FYNNEI. Trimming shortened V by 8 bases and J by 5 bases, and 18 bases separated the two germline ends. The CDR3 is 15 amino acids. CDR3: CASAGGPSPTGELFF. CDR3 DNA: TGTGCCAGCGCAGGTGGGCCCAGCCCAACCGGGGAGCTGTTTTTT.

This sequence joins TRBV10-2 and TRBJ1-6, with 7 bases that match TRBD1. The germline V gene encodes CDR1 WSHSY and CDR2 SAAADI. The CDR3 length is 16 residues. V shed 10 bases and J 1 base; nucleotides not matched to a gene: 10. This CDR3 reads CATQRRGQSYNSPLHF. The DNA of the CDR3 is TGCGCCACCCAACGGCGGGGACAGTCCTATAATTCACCCCTCCACTTT.

The chain couples TRBV29-1 to TRBJ1-2; D remains unclear. Germline V gene sequence: CDR1 SQVTM, CDR2 ANQGSEA. V was pared by 1 base and J by 7 bases, with 22 bases between. The CDR3 runs 16 residues. The CDR3 DNA is TGCAGCGTTGAAGTATACGTTGAACGAGGGCTGAGTGGCTACACCTTC. Its translation: CSVEVYVERGLSGYTF.

The V and J genes are TRBV6-5 and TRBJ2-7; 10 nucleotides align to TRBD1. From germline, CDR1 is MNHEY and CDR2 SVGAGI. The CDR3 spans 13 residues. The ends lost 6 bases at V and 4 bases at J; junction bases unmatched: 3. CDR3 DNA: TGTGCCAGCAGCCAGGACAGGGGGTACGAGCAGTACTTC. It encodes CASSQDRGYEQYF.

The chain recombines TRBV2 with TRBJ2-7; 8 bases are a match to TRBD1. This CDR3 spans 15 amino acids. Germline CDR1 and CDR2: SNHLY and FYNNEI. V lost 6 bases and J lost 5; bases outside the gene matches: 12. The CDR3 DNA is TGTGCCAGCAGGTCCGCAGGGGGCGGTGTACACGAGCAGTACTTC. Its translation: CASRSAGGGVHEQYF.

The chain carries TRBV10-2 and TRBJ2-7; TRBD1 might be the D (5 bases). V lost 0 bases and J 5 bases, leaving 17 bases between the germline ends. Germline CDR1 and CDR2: WSHSY and SAAADI. CDR3 size: 16 residues. CDR3: CASSESLLAGKNEQYF. The DNA of the CDR3 is TGCGCCAGCAGTGAGTCTTTGCTCGCAGGGAAGAACGAGCAGTACTTC.

CDR3 nucleotides: TGCGCCAGCAGCCAAGAGGACAGCTTATCCTCCTACAATGAGCAGTTCTTC. Its protein is CASSQEDSLSSYNEQFF. This sequence joins TRBV4-1 and TRBJ2-1; D may be TRBD1 (6 bases). The CDR3 spans 17 residues. Germline V gene data show CDR1 as MGHRA and CDR2 as YSYEKL. V was trimmed by 0 bases and J by 0 bases, leaving 12 bases between them.

The chain couples TRBV18 to TRBJ1-1; TRBD1 is a possible D gene (5 bases). Germline CDR1 is KGHSH and CDR2 is LQKENI. Trimming removed 1 base at V and 1 base at J, with 10 bases between. The CDR3 contains 15 residues. The CDR3 region has the DNA TGTGCCAGCTCACCACTACCGGGGGGGAACACTGAAGCTTTCTTT. This codes for CASSPLPGGNTEAFF.

The chain couples TRBV9 to TRBJ1-5, with D possibly being TRBD1 (6 bases). The CDR3 is 15 amino acids. The germline V and J ends were trimmed by 4 bases and 3 bases, with 14 bases remaining between them. Germline-derived CDR1 and CDR2 are SGDLS and YYNGEE. CDR3 nucleotide sequence: TGTGCCAGCAGCCCTGGTCCAGGGGACAATCAGCCCCAGCATTTT. This gives the protein CASSPGPGDNQPQHF.

The CDR3 region has the DNA TGTGCCAGCAGCCAAGTTCAGGGGAGCACCGGGGAGCTGTTTTTT. It specifies CASSQVQGSTGELFF. This chain uses TRBV4-2 with TRBJ2-2; maybe TRBD1 (6 bases). The CDR3 is 15 residues long. Trimming cost V 1 base and J 4 bases, with 10 bases left between them. CDR1 is LGHNA, CDR2 YNFKEQ, per germline.

This chain links TRBV11-2 with TRBJ1-2, with D hard to call. Germline V gene data show CDR1 as SGHAT and CDR2 as FQNNGV. V lost 0 bases and J lost 8, with 10 bases in between. The CDR3 spans 13 residues. The CDR3 sequence is CASSLDPGSGYTF. In DNA, the CDR3 is TGTGCCAGCAGCTTAGATCCGGGTTCCGGCTACACCTTC.

The V call is TRBV15, the J call TRBJ2-3, with D unclear. Germline V gene data show CDR1 as LNHNV and CDR2 as YYDKDF (reference sequence). The V and J ends lost 4 bases and 2 bases respectively, with 13 bases between them. The CDR3 is made up of 15 amino acids. For the CDR3, the DNA is TGTGCCACCAGCAAGCACGACACAAACACAGATACGCAGTATTTT. Translating it yields CATSKHDTNTDTQYF.

This clone was picked up one time. The genes are TRBV4-3 and TRBJ1-4; no firm D call. This CDR3 has 15 residues. CDR1 is LGHNA and CDR2 is YSLEER in the germline V gene. V lost 0 bases and J 4 bases, leaving 9 bases between the germline ends. As DNA, the CDR3 is TGCGCCAGCAGCCAAGATGGGCAGATTAATGAAAAACTGTTTTTT. Protein sequence: CASSQDGQINEKLFF.

The table lists this clone with a few counts. The chain combines TRBV6-5 with TRBJ2-7; 7 bases are a match to TRBD1. The germline CDR1 and CDR2 sequences are MNHEY and SVGAGI. The CDR3 spans 15 residues. The ends lost 7 bases at V and 4 bases at J; junction bases unmatched: 13. CDR3 DNA sequence: TGTGCCAGCACCCAGGGACAGTTTGGGTCTTACGAGCAGTACTTC. Its protein product is CASTQGQFGSYEQYF.

The V and J genes are TRBV27 and TRBJ2-3, with TRBD1 as a possible D gene (6 bases). The V and J ends lost 2 bases and 1 base respectively, with 13 bases between them. Germline values: CDR1 MNHEY, CDR2 SMNVEV (reference sequence). CDR3 length: 16 amino acids. For the CDR3, the DNA is TGTGCCAGCAGTTTAGTGGGGGCTAGTGGCACAGATACGCAGTATTTT. It is translated as CASSLVGASGTDTQYF.

Turning to this clone: Distinct nucleotide sequences in the sample also encode this CDR3. CDR3 in DNA: TGTGCCAGCAGTTTCGCTCCCGGGACTACACTCGCCGAGCAGTACTTC. It is translated as CASSFAPGTTLAEQYF. The chain has TRBV27 and TRBJ2-7; the match to TRBD2 covers 7 bases. V shed 3 bases and J 6 bases; nucleotides not matched to a gene: 14. The germline V gene has CDR1 MNHEY and CDR2 SMNVEV (reference sequence). This CDR3 contains 16 residues.

The J gene is TRBJ1-5, the V gene TRBV13; 10 bases are a match to TRBD1. Germline V gene sequence: CDR1 PRHDT, CDR2 FYEKMQ (reference sequence). The CDR3 runs 16 residues. V trimming: 4 bases; J trimming: 3 bases; junction bases outside the gene matches: 6. The CDR3 protein is CASSSRQGAHNQPQHF. The CDR3 nucleotides are TGTGCCAGCAGCTCACGACAGGGGGCACACAATCAGCCCCAGCATTTT.

This clone was seen only once. This rearrangement joins TRBV9 to TRBJ1-2; D uncertain. The CDR3 is made up of 16 amino acids. V lost 0 bases to trimming and J lost 0 bases, with 12 bases between them. Germline CDR1 SGDLS, CDR2 YYNGEE. This CDR3 is CASSVAGSTANYGYTF. The CDR3 DNA sequence: TGTGCCAGCAGCGTAGCGGGGTCTACAGCTAACTATGGCTACACCTTC. Combining the CDR3 with reference TRBV9 and TRBJ1-2 gives the whole variable domain DSGVTQTPKHLITATGQRVTLRCSPRSGDLSVYWYQQSLDQGLQFLIQYYNGEERAKGNILERFSAQQFPDLHSELNLSSLELGDSALYFCASSVAGSTANYGYTFGSGTRLTVV.

This clone was counted once. The genes are TRBV30 and TRBJ2-3; 9 bases are shared with TRBD1. After removal of 3 bases from V and 7 bases from J, the junction contained 8 bases not matched to a gene. The CDR3 extends over 14 amino acids. Per the germline V gene, CDR1 is GTSNPN and CDR2 is SVGIG (reference sequence). In DNA form, the CDR3 reads TGTGCCTGGAGCTCCGGGACAGGGTCCCATACGCAGTATTTT. Translated, it gives CAWSSGTGSHTQYF.

V is TRBV29-1 and J is TRBJ2-3, with D perhaps matching TRBD2 (7 bases). Trimming shortened V by 6 bases and J by 1 base, and 17 bases separated the two germline ends. The CDR3 length is 15 residues. From germline, CDR1 is SQVTM and CDR2 ANQGSEA. The DNA for the CDR3 is TGCAGCGTCCTCCCAGGGGAGGGGGGCACAGATACGCAGTATTTT. Residues: CSVLPGEGGTDTQYF.

This sequence joins TRBV5-8 and TRBJ2-1; 9 bases are a match to TRBD2. Germline V gene lookup returns CDR1 SGHTS and CDR2 YDEGEE. V shed 1 base and J 6 bases; nucleotides not matched to a gene: 14. This CDR3 has 18 amino acids. The CDR3 coding sequence is TGTGCCAGCAGCTTGTATGCGGGAGGGTCCCCTTTTTCCAATGAGCAGTTCTTC. Amino acids: CASSLYAGGSPFSNEQFF.